These 5 T cell receptor beta chains originate from one sample sequenced in a study of T cells in Graves' hyperthyroidism and ophthalmopathy. Amplification of TCR beta CDR3 regions used RNA as the template. With the HTBI primer set, the TCR CDR3 went through a first round of RT-PCR. TCRdb reprocessed the multiplex PCR reads with MiXCR, giving one entry per CDR3 protein. The sample holds hundreds of thousands of distinct CDR3 sequences, roughly 32% seen once. Sequences were obtained from blood. Receptors originate from a woman aged 40 to 49 with Graves' hyperthyroidism.

This clonotype was recorded once. A much more abundant neighbour one base away suggests this may be a read error. J is TRBJ1-2 and V is TRBV4-3; D call uncertain. Germline V lookup: CDR1 LGHNA, CDR2 YSLEER. The CDR3 is 13 residues long. Between the trimmed V and J ends, which lost 5 bases and 6 bases, there was a span of 13 bases. The CDR3 is CASSSGRRNGYTF. CDR3 bases: TGCGCCAGCAGCTCCGGACGGAGGAATGGCTACACCTTC.

The chain links TRBV6-6 to TRBJ2-7; 7 positions match TRBD1. V gave up 6 bases and J gave up 0 bases; unmatched junction bases: 8. The CDR3 spans 15 residues. CDR1 is MNHNY and CDR2 is SVGAGI in the germline V gene (reference sequence). The CDR3 here is CASSRNRDSSYEQYF. The CDR3 DNA follows: TGTGCCAGCAGCCGTAACCGGGACAGCTCCTACGAGCAGTACTTC.

V gene TRBV29-1 combines with J gene TRBJ2-3, with 7 bases fitting TRBD2. The germline gives CDR1 SQVTM, CDR2 ANQGSEA. The V gene end was trimmed by 0 bases and the J gene end by 4 bases; junction bases not matched to a gene: 13. The CDR3 contains 17 residues. The CDR3 loop reads CSVEDQWARGSADTQYF. Here the CDR3 DNA reads TGCAGCGTTGAAGATCAGTGGGCCCGCGGGAGCGCAGATACGCAGTATTTT.

Many counts were recorded for this clonotype. This chain connects TRBV4-3 to TRBJ1-2; D call uncertain. Trimming took off 0 bases at V and 7 bases at J, with 9 bases between the two ends. Germline values: CDR1 LGHNA, CDR2 YSLEER. This CDR3 is built from 13 residues. The CDR3 sequence: CASSQDRDRGYTF. The CDR3 DNA follows: TGCGCCAGCAGCCAAGATAGAGACCGTGGCTACACCTTC.

The CDR3 here is CASIVQGGVTEAFF. The CDR3 bases are TGTGCCAGCATTGTACAGGGGGGAGTCACTGAAGCTTTCTTT. V usage is TRBV6-6 and J usage is TRBJ1-1; the match to TRBD1 covers 8 bases. Trimming removed 7 bases from V and 4 bases from J; junction bases left unmatched: 8. Germline assignment: CDR1 MNHNY and CDR2 SVGAGI (reference sequence). The CDR3 totals 14 residues.